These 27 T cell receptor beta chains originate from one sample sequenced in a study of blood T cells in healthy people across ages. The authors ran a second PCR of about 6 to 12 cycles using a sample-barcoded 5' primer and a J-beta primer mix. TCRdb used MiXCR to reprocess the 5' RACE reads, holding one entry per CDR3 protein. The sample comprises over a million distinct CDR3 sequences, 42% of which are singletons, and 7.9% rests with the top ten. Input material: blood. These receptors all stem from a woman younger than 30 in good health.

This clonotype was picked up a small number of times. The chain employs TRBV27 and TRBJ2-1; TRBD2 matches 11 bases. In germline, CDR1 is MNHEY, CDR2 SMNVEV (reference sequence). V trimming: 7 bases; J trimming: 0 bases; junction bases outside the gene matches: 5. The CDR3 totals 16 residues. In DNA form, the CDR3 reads TGTGCCAGCATTAGCGGGAGGGGATTCTCCTACAATGAGCAGTTCTTC. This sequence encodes CASISGRGFSYNEQFF.

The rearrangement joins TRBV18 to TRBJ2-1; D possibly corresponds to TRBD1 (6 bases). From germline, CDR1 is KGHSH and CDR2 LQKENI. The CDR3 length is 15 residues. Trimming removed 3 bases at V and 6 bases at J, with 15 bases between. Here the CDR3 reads CASSPTIQTGNEQFF. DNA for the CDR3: TGTGCCAGCTCACCCACGATCCAGACAGGCAATGAGCAGTTCTTC.

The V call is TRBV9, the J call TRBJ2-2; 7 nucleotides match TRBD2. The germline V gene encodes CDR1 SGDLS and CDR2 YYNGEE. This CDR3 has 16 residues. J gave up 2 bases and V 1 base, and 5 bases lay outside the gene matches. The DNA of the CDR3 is TGTGCCAGCAGCGTACGGGGGACTACTAACACCGGGGAGCTGTTTTTT. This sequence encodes CASSVRGTTNTGELFF.

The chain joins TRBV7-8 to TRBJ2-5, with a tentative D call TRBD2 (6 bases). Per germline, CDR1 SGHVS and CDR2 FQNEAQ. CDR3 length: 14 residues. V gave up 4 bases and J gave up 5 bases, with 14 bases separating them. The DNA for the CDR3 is TGTGCCAGCAGCTCCCGGGACTTTAGGGAGACCCAGTACTTC. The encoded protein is CASSSRDFRETQYF.

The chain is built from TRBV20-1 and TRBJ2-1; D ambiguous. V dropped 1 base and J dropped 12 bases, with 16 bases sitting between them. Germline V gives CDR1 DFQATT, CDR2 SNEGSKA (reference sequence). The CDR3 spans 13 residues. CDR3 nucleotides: TGCAGTGCTAGAGCGCCTATTGGATTTGTGCAGTTCTTC. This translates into CSARAPIGFVQFF.

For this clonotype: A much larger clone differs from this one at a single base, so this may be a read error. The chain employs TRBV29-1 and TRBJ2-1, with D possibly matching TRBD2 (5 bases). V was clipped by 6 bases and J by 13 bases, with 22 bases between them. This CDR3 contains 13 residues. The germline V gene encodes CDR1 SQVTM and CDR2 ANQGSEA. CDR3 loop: CSVEAKRAETQFF. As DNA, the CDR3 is TGCAGCGTAGAGGCAAAGAGGGCAGAGACCCAGTTCTTC.

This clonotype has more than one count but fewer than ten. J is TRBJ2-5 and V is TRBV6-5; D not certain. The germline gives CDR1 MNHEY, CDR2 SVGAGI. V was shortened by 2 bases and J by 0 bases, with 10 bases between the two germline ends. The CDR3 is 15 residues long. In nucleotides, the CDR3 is TGTGCCAGCAGTTACGGTAGGGCTGACCAAGAGACCCAGTACTTC. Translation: CASSYGRADQETQYF.

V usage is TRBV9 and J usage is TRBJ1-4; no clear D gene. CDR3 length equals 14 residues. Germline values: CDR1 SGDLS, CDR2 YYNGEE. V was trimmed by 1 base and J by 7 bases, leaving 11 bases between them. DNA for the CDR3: TGTGCCAGCAGCGTAAGGTCAGCAGCTGAAAAACTGTTTTTT. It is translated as CASSVRSAAEKLFF.

This CDR3 reads CASSPLDRLTDTQYF. CDR3 sequence (DNA): TGTGCCAGCTCACCCCTCGACAGGCTCACAGATACGCAGTATTTT. This chain links TRBV18 with TRBJ2-3, with a weak D call TRBD1 (6 bases). CDR3 length: 15 residues. V was shortened by 3 bases and J by 2 bases, with 12 bases between the two germline ends. Germline values: CDR1 KGHSH, CDR2 LQKENI.

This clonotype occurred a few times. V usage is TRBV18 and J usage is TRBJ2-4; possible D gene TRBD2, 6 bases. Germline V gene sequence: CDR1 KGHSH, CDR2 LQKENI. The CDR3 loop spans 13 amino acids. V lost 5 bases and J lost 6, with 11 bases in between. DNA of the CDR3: TGTGCCAGCTCAGGGGATAGCGGAAACATTCAGTACTTC. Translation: CASSGDSGNIQYF.

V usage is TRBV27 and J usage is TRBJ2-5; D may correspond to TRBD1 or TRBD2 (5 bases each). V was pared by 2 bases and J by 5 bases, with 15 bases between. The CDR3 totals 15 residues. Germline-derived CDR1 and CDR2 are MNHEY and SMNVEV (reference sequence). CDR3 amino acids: CASSLVWGTGETQYF. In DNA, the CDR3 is TGTGCCAGCAGTTTAGTTTGGGGGACGGGGGAGACCCAGTACTTC.

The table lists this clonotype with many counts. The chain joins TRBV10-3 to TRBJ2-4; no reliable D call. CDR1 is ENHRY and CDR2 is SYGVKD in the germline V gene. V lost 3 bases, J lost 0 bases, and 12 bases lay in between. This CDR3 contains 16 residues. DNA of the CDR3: TGTGCCATCAGTGATATATTGGCCGAAGCCAAAAACATTCAGTACTTC. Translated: CAISDILAEAKNIQYF.

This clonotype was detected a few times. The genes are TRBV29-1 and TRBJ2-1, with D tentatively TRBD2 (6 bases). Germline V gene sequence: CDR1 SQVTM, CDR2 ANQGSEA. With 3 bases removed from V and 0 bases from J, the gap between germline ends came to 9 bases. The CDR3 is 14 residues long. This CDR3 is CSVDLGSSYNEQFF. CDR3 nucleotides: TGCAGCGTTGACCTCGGGAGCTCCTACAATGAGCAGTTCTTC.

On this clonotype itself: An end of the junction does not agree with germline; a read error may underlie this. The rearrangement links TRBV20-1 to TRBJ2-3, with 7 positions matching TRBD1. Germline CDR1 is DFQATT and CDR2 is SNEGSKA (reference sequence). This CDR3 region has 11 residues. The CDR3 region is CSARGGSTQYF. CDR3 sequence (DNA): TGCAGTGCCAGAGGGGGCTCGACGCAGTATTTT.

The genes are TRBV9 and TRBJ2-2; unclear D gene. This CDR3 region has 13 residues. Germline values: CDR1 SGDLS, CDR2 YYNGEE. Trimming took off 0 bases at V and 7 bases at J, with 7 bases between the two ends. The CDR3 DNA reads TGTGCCAGCAGCGTAGATGGGATCGGGGAGCTGTTTTTT. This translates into CASSVDGIGELFF.

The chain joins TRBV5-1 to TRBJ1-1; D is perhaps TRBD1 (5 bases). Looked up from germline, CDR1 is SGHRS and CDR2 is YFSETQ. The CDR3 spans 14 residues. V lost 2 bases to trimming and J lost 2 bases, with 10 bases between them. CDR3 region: CASSFLGDNTEAFF. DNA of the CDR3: TGCGCCAGCAGCTTCTTAGGGGACAACACTGAAGCTTTCTTT.

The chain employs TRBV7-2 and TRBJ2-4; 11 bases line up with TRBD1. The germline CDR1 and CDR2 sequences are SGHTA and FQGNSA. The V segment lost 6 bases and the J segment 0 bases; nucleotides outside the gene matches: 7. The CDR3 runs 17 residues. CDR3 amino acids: CASRGTGGPPAKNIQYF. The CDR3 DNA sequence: TGTGCCAGCAGGGGGACAGGGGGACCCCCAGCCAAAAACATTCAGTACTTC.

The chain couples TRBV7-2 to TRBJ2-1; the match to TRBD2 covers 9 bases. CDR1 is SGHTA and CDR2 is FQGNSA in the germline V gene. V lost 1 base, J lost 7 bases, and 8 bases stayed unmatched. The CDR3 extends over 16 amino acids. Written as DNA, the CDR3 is TGTGCCAGCAGCTTAGACGGCCGCGGGAGGGTGAATGAGCAGTTCTTC. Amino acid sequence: CASSLDGRGRVNEQFF.

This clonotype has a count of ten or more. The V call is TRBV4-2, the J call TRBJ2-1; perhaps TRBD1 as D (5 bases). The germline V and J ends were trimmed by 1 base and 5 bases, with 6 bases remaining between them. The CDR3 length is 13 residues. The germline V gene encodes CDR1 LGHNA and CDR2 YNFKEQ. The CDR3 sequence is CASSQADNNEQFF. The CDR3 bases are TGTGCCAGCAGCCAAGCGGACAACAATGAGCAGTTCTTC.

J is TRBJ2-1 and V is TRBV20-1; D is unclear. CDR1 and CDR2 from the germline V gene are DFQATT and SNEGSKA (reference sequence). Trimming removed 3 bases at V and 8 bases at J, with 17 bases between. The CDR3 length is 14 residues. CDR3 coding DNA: TGCAGTGCTAGGAGCTTTTCCCCTTCGGATGAGCAGTTCTTC. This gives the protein CSARSFSPSDEQFF.

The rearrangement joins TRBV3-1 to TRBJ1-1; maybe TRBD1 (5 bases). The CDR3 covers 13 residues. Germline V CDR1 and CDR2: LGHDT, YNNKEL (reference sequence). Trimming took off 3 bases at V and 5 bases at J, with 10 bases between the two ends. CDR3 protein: CASSHRENTEAFF. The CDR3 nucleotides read TGTGCCAGCAGCCACAGGGAAAATACTGAAGCTTTCTTT.

The CDR3 nucleotides read TGTGCCAGCAGCCAAGGCCGATCCATTACTCCCTACAATGAGCAGTACTTC. Its protein is CASSQGRSITPYNEQYF. The gene calls are TRBV14 and TRBJ2-7; unclear D gene. Germline V CDR1 and CDR2: SGHDN, FVKESK. With 1 base removed from V and 7 bases from J, the gap between germline ends came to 23 bases. This CDR3 spans 17 amino acids.

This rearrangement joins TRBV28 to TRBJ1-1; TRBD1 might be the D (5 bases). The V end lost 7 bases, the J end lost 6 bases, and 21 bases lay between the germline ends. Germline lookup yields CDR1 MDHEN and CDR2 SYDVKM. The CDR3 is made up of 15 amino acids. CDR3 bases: TGTGCCAGCAATCCCTCGACCGCCCTGGGGGCTGAAGCTTTCTTT. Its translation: CASNPSTALGAEAFF.

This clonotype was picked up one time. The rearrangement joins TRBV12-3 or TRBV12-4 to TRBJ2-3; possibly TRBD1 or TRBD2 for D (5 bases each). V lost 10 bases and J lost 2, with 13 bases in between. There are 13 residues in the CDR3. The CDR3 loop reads CATGADDTDTQYF. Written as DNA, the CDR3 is TGTGCCACCGGGGCAGACGACACAGATACGCAGTATTTT.

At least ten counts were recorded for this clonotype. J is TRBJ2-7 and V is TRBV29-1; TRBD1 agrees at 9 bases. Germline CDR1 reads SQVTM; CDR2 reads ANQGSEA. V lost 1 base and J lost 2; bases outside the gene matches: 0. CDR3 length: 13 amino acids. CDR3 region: CSVEGTGAYEQYF. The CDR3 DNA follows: TGCAGCGTTGAAGGGACAGGGGCCTACGAGCAGTACTTC.

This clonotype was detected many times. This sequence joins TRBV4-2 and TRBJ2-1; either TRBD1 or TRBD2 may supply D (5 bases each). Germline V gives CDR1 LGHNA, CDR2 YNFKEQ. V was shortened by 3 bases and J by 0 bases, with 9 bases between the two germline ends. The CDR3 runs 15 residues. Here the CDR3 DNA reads TGTGCCAGCAGCCAGGGGGAGAGCTCCTACAATGAGCAGTTCTTC. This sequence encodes CASSQGESSYNEQFF.

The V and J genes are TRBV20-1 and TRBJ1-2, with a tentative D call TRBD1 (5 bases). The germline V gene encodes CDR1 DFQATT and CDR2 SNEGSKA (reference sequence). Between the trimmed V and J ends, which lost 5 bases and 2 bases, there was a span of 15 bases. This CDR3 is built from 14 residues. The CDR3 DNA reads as TGCAGTGCTCTGGGGGTAGGGGAAAACTATGGCTACACCTTC. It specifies CSALGVGENYGYTF.